Sequencing of this T cell receptor beta chain was carried out in a study of OX40 agonist ivuxolimab in advanced cancers. Study at large: Intravenous ivuxolimab was administered to patients every 2 weeks at 0.01 to 10 mg/kg. Melanoma, hepatocellular carcinoma, head and neck or renal cell cancer occurred in dose-escalation patients.

Sequenced by immunoSEQ multiplex PCR; TCRdb stores in-frame clones only, minus some. Among around 62,000 clones listed, about 88% were seen once. Germline lookup yields CDR1 SGDLS and CDR2 YYNGEE. Trimming stripped 0 bases from V and 5 bases from J, with 9 bases between. The CDR3 is 14 amino acids. This clone was observed a single time. The TCR comes from an adult with an advanced solid tumor such as melanoma, head and neck, liver or kidney cancer. This material consisted of CD4+ or CD8+ T cells sorted from blood, taken in a trial of the OX40 agonist ivuxolimab. This chain uses TRBV9 with TRBJ2-1; no reliable D call. CDR3 coding DNA: TGTGCCAGCAGCGTAGAAGCTCAAAACAATGAGCAGTTCTTC. Translated, it gives CASSVEAQNNEQFF.